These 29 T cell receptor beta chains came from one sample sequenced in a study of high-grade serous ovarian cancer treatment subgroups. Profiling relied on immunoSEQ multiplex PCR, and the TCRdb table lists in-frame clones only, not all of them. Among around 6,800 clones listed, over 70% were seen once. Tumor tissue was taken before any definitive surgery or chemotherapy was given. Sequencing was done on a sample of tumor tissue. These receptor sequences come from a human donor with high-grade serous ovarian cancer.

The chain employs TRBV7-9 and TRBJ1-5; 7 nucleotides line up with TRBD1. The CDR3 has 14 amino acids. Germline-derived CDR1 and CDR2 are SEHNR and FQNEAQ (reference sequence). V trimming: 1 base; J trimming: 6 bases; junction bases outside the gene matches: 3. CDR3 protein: CASSLGGGGQPQHF. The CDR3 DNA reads TGTGCCAGCAGCTTAGGAGGGGGCGGTCAGCCCCAGCATTTT.

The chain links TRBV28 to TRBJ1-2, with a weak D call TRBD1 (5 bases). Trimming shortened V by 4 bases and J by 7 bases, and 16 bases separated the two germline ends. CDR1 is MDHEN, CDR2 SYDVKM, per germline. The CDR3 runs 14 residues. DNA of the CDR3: TGTGCCAGCAGTTCCGGGCCGCAGGGCCTTGGCTACACCTTC. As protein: CASSSGPQGLGYTF.

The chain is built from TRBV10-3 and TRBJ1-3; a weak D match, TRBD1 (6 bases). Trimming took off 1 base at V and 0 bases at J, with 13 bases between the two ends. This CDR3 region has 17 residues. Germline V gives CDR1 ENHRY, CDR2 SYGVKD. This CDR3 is CAISEFPGTSSGNTIYF. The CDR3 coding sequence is TGTGCCATCAGTGAGTTCCCCGGGACAAGCTCTGGAAACACCATATATTTT.

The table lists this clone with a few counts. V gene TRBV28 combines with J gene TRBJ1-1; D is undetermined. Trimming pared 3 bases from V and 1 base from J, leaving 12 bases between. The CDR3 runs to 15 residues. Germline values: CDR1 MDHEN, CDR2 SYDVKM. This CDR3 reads CASSFPGRPNTEAFF. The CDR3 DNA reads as TGTGCCAGCAGTTTCCCCGGACGGCCGAACACTGAAGCTTTCTTT.

This CDR3 is CASSAPGQGATEQFF. The CDR3 DNA sequence: TGTGCCAGCAGTGCCCCGGGTCAGGGGGCGACTGAGCAGTTCTTC. This chain links TRBV25-1 with TRBJ2-1; 8 bases fit TRBD1. The CDR3 has 15 amino acids. Germline-derived CDR1 and CDR2 are MGHDK and SYGVNS. Unmatched junction bases numbered 11, after V lost 4 bases and J lost 9 bases.

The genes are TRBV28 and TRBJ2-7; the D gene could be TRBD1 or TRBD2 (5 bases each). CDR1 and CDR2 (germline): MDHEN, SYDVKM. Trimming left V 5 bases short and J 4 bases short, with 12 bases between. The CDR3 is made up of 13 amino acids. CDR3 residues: CASSPWDVYEQYF. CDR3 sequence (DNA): TGTGCCAGCAGTCCCTGGGACGTTTACGAGCAGTACTTC.

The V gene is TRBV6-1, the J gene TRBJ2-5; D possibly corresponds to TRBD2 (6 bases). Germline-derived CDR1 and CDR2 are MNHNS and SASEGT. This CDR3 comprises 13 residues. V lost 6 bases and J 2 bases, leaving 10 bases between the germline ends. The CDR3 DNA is TGTGCCAGCAGCCGGGACTGGCAAGAGACCCAGTACTTC. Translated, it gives CASSRDWQETQYF.

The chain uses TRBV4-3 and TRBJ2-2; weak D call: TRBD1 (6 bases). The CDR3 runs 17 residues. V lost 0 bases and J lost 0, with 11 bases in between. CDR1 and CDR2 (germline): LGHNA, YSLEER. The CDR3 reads CASSQDKDSANTGELFF. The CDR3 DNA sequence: TGCGCCAGCAGCCAAGATAAGGACAGCGCGAACACCGGGGAGCTGTTTTTT.

The chain's CDR3 is CASSWGSGLNTGELFF. The CDR3 DNA sequence: TGTGCCAGCAGCTGGGGTTCAGGGCTAAACACCGGGGAGCTGTTTTTT. The chain joins TRBV5-6 to TRBJ2-2; a weak D match, TRBD1 (5 bases). This CDR3 comprises 16 residues. The germline V gene encodes CDR1 SGHDT and CDR2 YYEEEE. Trimming left V 3 bases short and J 2 bases short, with 14 bases between.

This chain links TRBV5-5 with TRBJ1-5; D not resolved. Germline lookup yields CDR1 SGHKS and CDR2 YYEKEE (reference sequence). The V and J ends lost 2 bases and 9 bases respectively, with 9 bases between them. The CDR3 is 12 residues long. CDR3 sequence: CASSFYRGPQHF. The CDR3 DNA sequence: TGTGCCAGCAGCTTTTACCGGGGGCCCCAGCATTTT.

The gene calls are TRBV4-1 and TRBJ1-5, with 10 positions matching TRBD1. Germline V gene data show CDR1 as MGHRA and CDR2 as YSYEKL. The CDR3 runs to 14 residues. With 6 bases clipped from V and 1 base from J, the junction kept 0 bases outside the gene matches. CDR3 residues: CASRGQGSNQPQHF. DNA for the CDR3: TGCGCCAGCAGGGGACAGGGGAGCAATCAGCCCCAGCATTTT.

The DNA of the CDR3 is TGTGCCAGCAGCCCCGGGAGCGGTACGCAGTATTTT. Amino acid sequence: CASSPGSGTQYF. V is TRBV13 and J is TRBJ2-3; TRBD2 might be the D (6 bases). Trimming shortened V by 5 bases and J by 8 bases, and 11 bases separated the two germline ends. The CDR3 is 12 amino acids. Per germline, CDR1 PRHDT and CDR2 FYEKMQ (reference sequence).

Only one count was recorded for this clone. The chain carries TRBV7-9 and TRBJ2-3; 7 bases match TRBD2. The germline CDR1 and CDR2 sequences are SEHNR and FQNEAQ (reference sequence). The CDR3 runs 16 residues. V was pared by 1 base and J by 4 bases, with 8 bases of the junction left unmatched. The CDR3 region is CASSLGAGVDADTQYF. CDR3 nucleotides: TGTGCCAGCAGCTTAGGGGCGGGAGTGGACGCAGATACGCAGTATTTT.

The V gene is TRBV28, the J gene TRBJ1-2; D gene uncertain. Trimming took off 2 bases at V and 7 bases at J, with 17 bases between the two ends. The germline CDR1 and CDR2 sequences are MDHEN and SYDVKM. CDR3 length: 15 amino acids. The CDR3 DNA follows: TGTGCCAGCAGTTTAGTGGGGAACCGAGGAGGTGGCTACACCTTC. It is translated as CASSLVGNRGGGYTF.

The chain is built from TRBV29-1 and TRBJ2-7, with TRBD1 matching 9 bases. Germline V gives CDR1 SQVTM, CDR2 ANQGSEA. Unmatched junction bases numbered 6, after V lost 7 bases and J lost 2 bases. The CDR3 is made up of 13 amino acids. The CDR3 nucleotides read TGCAGCGCTGGGACAGGGAAGGCCTACGAGCAGTACTTC. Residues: CSAGTGKAYEQYF.

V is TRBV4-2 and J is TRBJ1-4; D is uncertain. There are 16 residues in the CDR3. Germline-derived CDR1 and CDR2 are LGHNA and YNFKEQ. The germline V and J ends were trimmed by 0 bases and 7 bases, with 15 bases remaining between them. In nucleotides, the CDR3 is TGTGCCAGCAGCCAAGATGGGCAGGCTATAGGTGAAAAACTGTTTTTT. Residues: CASSQDGQAIGEKLFF.

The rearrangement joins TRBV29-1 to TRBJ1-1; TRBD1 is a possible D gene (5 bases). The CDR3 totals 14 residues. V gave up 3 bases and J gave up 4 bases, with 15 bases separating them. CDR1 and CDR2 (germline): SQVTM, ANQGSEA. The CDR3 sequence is CSVEGLGGGTEAFF. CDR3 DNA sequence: TGCAGCGTTGAGGGCTTGGGGGGAGGCACTGAAGCTTTCTTT.

In DNA form, the CDR3 reads TGCAGCGTTGGACAGGGCGCCCGCTACGAGCAGTACTTC. This translates into CSVGQGARYEQYF. The chain uses TRBV29-1 and TRBJ2-7; 7 nucleotides agree with TRBD1. The CDR3 contains 13 residues. The V gene's germline CDR1 is SQVTM and CDR2 ANQGSEA. V shed 4 bases and J 3 bases; nucleotides not matched to a gene: 6.

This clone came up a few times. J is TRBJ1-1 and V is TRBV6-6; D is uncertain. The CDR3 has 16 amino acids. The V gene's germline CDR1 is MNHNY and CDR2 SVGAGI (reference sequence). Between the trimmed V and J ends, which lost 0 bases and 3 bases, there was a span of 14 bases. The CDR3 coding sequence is TGTGCCAGCAGTTACTCGAGGCTTGAACTGGACACTGAAGCTTTCTTT. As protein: CASSYSRLELDTEAFF.

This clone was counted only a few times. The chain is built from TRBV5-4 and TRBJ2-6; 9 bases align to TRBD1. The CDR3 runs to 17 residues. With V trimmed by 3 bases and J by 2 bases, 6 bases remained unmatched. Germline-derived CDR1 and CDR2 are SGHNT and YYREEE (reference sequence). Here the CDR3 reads CASSYGTGMAGANVLTF. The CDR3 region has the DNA TGTGCCAGCAGCTATGGGACAGGGATGGCTGGGGCCAACGTCCTGACTTTC.

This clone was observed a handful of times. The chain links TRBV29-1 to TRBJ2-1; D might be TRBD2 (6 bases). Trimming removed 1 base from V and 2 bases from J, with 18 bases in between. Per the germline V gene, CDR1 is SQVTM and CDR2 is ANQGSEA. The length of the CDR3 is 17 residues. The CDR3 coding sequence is TGCAGCGTTGAAGCCCTGACCCCTAGCGCCACCTACAATGAGCAGTTCTTC. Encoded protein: CSVEALTPSATYNEQFF.

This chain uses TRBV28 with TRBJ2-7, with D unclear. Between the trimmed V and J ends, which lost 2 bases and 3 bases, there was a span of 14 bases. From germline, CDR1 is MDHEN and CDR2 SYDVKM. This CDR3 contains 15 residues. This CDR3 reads CASSLDSRPLYEQYF. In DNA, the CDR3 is TGTGCCAGCAGTTTAGATAGCCGTCCCCTCTACGAGCAGTACTTC.

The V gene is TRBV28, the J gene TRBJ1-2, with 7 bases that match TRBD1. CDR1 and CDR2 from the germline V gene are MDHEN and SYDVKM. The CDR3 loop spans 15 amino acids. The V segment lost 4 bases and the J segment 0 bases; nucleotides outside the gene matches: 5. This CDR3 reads CASSSQGGANYGYTF. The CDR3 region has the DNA TGTGCCAGCAGTTCTCAGGGGGGAGCTAACTATGGCTACACCTTC.

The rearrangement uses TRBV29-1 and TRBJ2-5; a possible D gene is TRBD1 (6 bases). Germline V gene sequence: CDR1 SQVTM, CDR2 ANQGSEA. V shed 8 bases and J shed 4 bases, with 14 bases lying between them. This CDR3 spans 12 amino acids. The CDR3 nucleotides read TGCAGCATAAACAGGGATGGAGAGACCCAGTACTTC. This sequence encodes CSINRDGETQYF.

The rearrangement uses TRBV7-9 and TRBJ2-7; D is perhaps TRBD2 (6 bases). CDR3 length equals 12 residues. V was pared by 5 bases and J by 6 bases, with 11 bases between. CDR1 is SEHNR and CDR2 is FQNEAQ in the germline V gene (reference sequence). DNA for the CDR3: TGTGCCAGCAGCCTTTTGGGGGGCGAGCAGTACTTC. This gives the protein CASSLLGGEQYF.

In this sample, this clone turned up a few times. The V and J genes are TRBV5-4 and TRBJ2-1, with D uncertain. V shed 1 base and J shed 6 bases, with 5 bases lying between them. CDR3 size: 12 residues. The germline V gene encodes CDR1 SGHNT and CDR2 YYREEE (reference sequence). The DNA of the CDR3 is TGTGCCAGCAGCTTGTTAGGCAATGAGCAGTTCTTC. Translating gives CASSLLGNEQFF.

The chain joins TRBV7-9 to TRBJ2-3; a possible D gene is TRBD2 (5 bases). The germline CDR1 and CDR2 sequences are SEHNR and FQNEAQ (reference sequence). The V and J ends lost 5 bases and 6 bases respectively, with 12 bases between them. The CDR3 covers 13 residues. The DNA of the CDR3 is TGTGCCAGCAGCCCCCCGCGGGTTGATACGCAGTATTTT. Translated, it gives CASSPPRVDTQYF.

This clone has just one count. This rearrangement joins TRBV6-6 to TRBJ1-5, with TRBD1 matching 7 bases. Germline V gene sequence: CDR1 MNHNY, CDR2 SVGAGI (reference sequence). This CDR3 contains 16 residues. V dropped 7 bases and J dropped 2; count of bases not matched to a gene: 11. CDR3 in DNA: TGTGCCAGCACCCAGGGACAGCCGGGGGGCAATCAGCCCCAGCATTTT. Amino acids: CASTQGQPGGNQPQHF.

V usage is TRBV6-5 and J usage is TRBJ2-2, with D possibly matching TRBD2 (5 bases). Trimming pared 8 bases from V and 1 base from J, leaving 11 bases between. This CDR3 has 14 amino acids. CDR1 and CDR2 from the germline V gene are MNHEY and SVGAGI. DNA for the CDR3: TGTGCCAGCGGCCTAGAGGGGAACACCGGGGAGCTGTTTTTT. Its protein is CASGLEGNTGELFF.